This TCR beta chain was observed in a study of blood T cell repertoires in COVID-19. Overall study context: The analysed material was cDNA or gDNA that came from T cells, B-cell-depleted T cells, or PBMCs.

Only in-frame clones appear in the TCRdb table, and some are missing; sequencing was by immunoSEQ multiplex PCR. The table shows roughly 200,000 clones, with about 90% occurring only once. This CDR3 has 16 residues. Germline CDR1 is SGHKS and CDR2 is YYEKEE (reference sequence). V lost 0 bases and J lost 6, with 16 bases in between. Specimen: PBMCs or T cells enriched from blood (not recorded which). The chain uses TRBV5-5 and TRBJ2-1; D may be TRBD2 (6 bases). This sequence was found in a woman aged 25 to 45 who had recovered from COVID-19. The CDR3 spells CASSLVRTIGVNEQFF. The DNA of the CDR3 is TGTGCCAGCAGCTTGGTTCGGACTATAGGAGTCAATGAGCAGTTCTTC.